This entry lists 27 T cell receptor beta chains sequenced from one sample in a study of glioma-infiltrating T cells. Amplification of TCR alpha and beta CDR3 regions from RNA used iRepertoire nested multiplex PCR. MiXCR, run by TCRdb on the multiplex PCR reads, gives a single entry per CDR3 protein. This sample has more than 350,000 distinct CDR3 sequences; less than 50% occur once, and the top ten carry about 12%. Sequencing was carried out using glioma tissue, nonneoplastic brain tissue, or PBMCs (not recorded which). The receptors were gathered from a human donor with low-grade glioma or glioblastoma, undergoing nonglioma brain surgery, or in good health (not recorded which).

The gene calls are TRBV14 and TRBJ1-6; 7 bases are a match to TRBD1. From germline, CDR1 is SGHDN and CDR2 FVKESK. The CDR3 totals 14 residues. Trimming cost V 4 bases and J 4 bases; bases outside gene matches: 1. The CDR3 loop reads CASSRDRYNSPLHF. CDR3 nucleotides: TGTGCCAGCAGCCGGGACAGATATAATTCACCCCTCCACTTT.

This clonotype was counted a few times. The V gene is TRBV20-1, the J gene TRBJ2-7, with TRBD1 matching over 9 bases. J lost 6 bases, V lost 7 bases, and 7 bases had no gene match. Germline V gene data show CDR1 as DFQATT and CDR2 as SNEGSKA (reference sequence). This CDR3 has 12 amino acids. The CDR3 sequence: CSGTGGGSEQYF. Here the CDR3 DNA reads TGCAGTGGTACAGGGGGCGGCTCCGAGCAGTACTTC.

The rearrangement uses TRBV2 and TRBJ2-5; D perhaps matches TRBD1 (5 bases). The germline V gene encodes CDR1 SNHLY and CDR2 FYNNEI. V was shortened by 3 bases and J by 9 bases, with 11 bases between the two germline ends. The CDR3 loop spans 12 amino acids. CDR3 sequence reads: CASSEAGFPQYF. CDR3 DNA: TGTGCCAGCAGTGAGGCAGGGTTCCCCCAGTACTTC.

The chain is built from TRBV20-1 and TRBJ2-7, with D possibly matching TRBD1 (6 bases). CDR1 is DFQATT, CDR2 SNEGSKA, per germline (reference sequence). The CDR3 loop spans 13 amino acids. Between the trimmed V and J ends, which lost 5 bases and 6 bases, there was a span of 17 bases. The CDR3: CSASGPGVTEQYF. CDR3 in DNA: TGCAGTGCTTCGGGACCAGGGGTCACCGAGCAGTACTTC.

The gene calls are TRBV20-1 and TRBJ1-4; perhaps TRBD1 as D (5 bases). V was pared by 4 bases and J by 5 bases, with 11 bases between. Germline values: CDR1 DFQATT, CDR2 SNEGSKA (reference sequence). There are 13 residues in the CDR3. The CDR3 nucleotides read TGCAGTGCTAACAGGTCGGAGAATGAAAAACTGTTTTTT. This sequence encodes CSANRSENEKLFF.

This clonotype was seen a handful of times. The chain combines TRBV6-2 or TRBV6-3 with TRBJ2-5; D possibly corresponds to TRBD2 (5 bases). The germline V gene has CDR1 MNHEY and CDR2 SVGEGT. Trimming removed 10 bases at V and 5 bases at J, with 23 bases between. The CDR3 runs to 15 residues. CDR3 protein: CAIRPRVGGGETQYF. Here the CDR3 DNA reads TGTGCCATCAGACCCCGGGTTGGCGGCGGGGAGACCCAGTACTTC.

At least ten counts were recorded for this clonotype. This chain uses TRBV27 with TRBJ1-1; no clear D gene. The CDR3 runs to 13 residues. Germline CDR1 is MNHEY and CDR2 is SMNVEV (reference sequence). V was pared by 3 bases and J by 6 bases, with 11 bases between. The CDR3: CASSFGSTAEAFF. The DNA of the CDR3 is TGTGCCAGCAGTTTTGGGTCCACGGCTGAAGCTTTCTTT.

This clonotype was observed a few times. This chain connects TRBV5-4 to TRBJ2-5; 8 bases align to TRBD1. The CDR3 is 14 residues long. The germline V gene encodes CDR1 SGHNT and CDR2 YYREEE (reference sequence). After removal of 1 base from V and 5 bases from J, the junction contained 4 bases not matched to a gene. The CDR3 protein is CASSLRTGPETQYF. The DNA for the CDR3 is TGTGCCAGCAGCTTGCGGACAGGGCCGGAGACCCAGTACTTC.

This clonotype was seen repeatedly, ten times or more. This rearrangement joins TRBV6-5 to TRBJ1-5; tentatively, D is TRBD1 (5 bases). The CDR3 extends over 14 amino acids. Germline values: CDR1 MNHEY, CDR2 SVGAGI. V dropped 2 bases and J dropped 2 bases, with 7 bases sitting between them. CDR3 protein: CASSYGQGNQPQHF. CDR3 in DNA: TGTGCCAGCAGTTACGGACAAGGCAATCAGCCCCAGCATTTT.

The chain joins TRBV5-1 to TRBJ1-2; D might be TRBD1 (5 bases). Germline CDR1 is SGHRS and CDR2 is YFSETQ. The CDR3 extends over 14 amino acids. The V gene lost 4 bases and the J gene lost 4 bases, with 14 bases spanning the gap. CDR3 in DNA: TGCGCCAGCAGCCCGAGGCAGGGATTCTATGGCTACACCTTC. Protein: CASSPRQGFYGYTF. Looking up the rest from reference TRBV5-1 and TRBJ1-2 gives the full variable domain: KAGVTQTPRYLIKTRGQQVTLSCSPISGHRSVSWYQQTPGQGLQFLFEYFSETQRNKGNFPGRFSGRQFSNSRSEMNVSTLELGDSALYLCASSPRQGFYGYTFGSGTRLTVV.

The count of this clonotype is one. V is TRBV18 and J is TRBJ1-4; D gene unclear. Trimming cost V 3 bases and J 9 bases, with 14 bases left between them. CDR1 KGHSH and CDR2 LQKENI come from the germline V gene. The CDR3 contains 14 residues. CDR3 bases: TGTGCCAGCTCACCCGACACCCTCGGGAAAAAACTGTTTTTT. This sequence encodes CASSPDTLGKKLFF.

V and J are TRBV12-5 and TRBJ1-1; the match to TRBD1 covers 7 bases. The junction had 2 bases not matched to a gene; V was cut back by 3 bases and J by 4 bases. CDR1 LGHNT and CDR2 FRNRAP come from the germline V gene. This CDR3 has 13 amino acids. This CDR3 is CASGFPGGTEAFF. The CDR3 DNA reads TGTGCTAGTGGTTTCCCAGGGGGCACTGAAGCTTTCTTT.

At least ten counts were recorded for this clonotype. The V gene is TRBV28, the J gene TRBJ2-3, with D uncertain. Deletions cut 4 bases from V and 5 bases from J, with 10 bases between. The CDR3 loop spans 13 amino acids. Germline values: CDR1 MDHEN, CDR2 SYDVKM. The CDR3 here is CASSSSRLDTQYF. The CDR3 DNA follows: TGTGCCAGCAGTTCAAGCCGATTAGATACGCAGTATTTT.

The chain couples TRBV18 to TRBJ1-4; TRBD1 agrees at 7 bases. The junction had 5 bases not matched to a gene; V was cut back by 2 bases and J by 8 bases. The CDR3 is 14 amino acids. Germline lookup yields CDR1 KGHSH and CDR2 LQKENI. The CDR3 DNA reads as TGTGCCAGCTCACCAACAGGGGTAGACGAAAAACTGTTTTTT. Translating gives CASSPTGVDEKLFF.

This chain uses TRBV20-1 with TRBJ1-1, with TRBD1 matching 11 bases. V gave up 6 bases and J gave up 4 bases; unmatched junction bases: 10. CDR3 length: 15 residues. CDR1 DFQATT and CDR2 SNEGSKA come from the germline V gene (reference sequence). In DNA, the CDR3 is TGCAGTGCAAGCGCCCGGGACAGGGGGGCCACTGAAGCTTTCTTT. Its protein is CSASARDRGATEAFF.

As for this clonotype: Sequence at one end of the junction differs from germline and may be a read error. The chain couples TRBV20-1 to TRBJ2-7; D gene uncertain. This CDR3 is built from 14 residues. Germline V gene sequence: CDR1 DFQATT, CDR2 SNEGSKA (reference sequence). This CDR3 is CNARLRKESYEQYF. The DNA of the CDR3 is TGCAATGCTAGGCTGCGAAAGGAGTCCTACGAGCAGTACTTC.

Points on this clonotype: Since a much larger clone is just one base distant, this may be a read error. J is TRBJ1-6 and V is TRBV20-1; 8 bases fit TRBD1. This CDR3 contains 14 residues. After removal of 6 bases from V and 10 bases from J, the junction contained 11 bases not matched to a gene. CDR1 and CDR2 from the germline V gene are DFQATT and SNEGSKA (reference sequence). As DNA, the CDR3 is TGCAGTGCCCGGCTGAGGACAGGGAGCTCACCCCTCCACTTT. Translating gives CSARLRTGSSPLHF.

Comments on this clonotype: An end of the junction differs from the germline gene, which may be a read error. This chain connects TRBV6-6 to TRBJ1-1, with unresolved D. From germline, CDR1 is MNHNY and CDR2 SVGAGI (reference sequence). The CDR3 is 13 residues long. CDR3 residues: CVSSYTIATEAFF. For the CDR3, the DNA is TGTGTCAGCAGTTACACCATAGCCACTGAAGCTTTCTTT.

The chain combines TRBV19 with TRBJ2-3; D call uncertain. The CDR3 covers 17 residues. Trimming removed 0 bases at V and 1 base at J, with 14 bases between. Germline CDR1 is LNHDA and CDR2 is SQIVND (reference sequence). The CDR3 coding sequence is TGTGCCAGTAGTATAGATCTAACGGACGCCCGCACAGATACGCAGTATTTT. It encodes CASSIDLTDARTDTQYF.

The chain couples TRBV28 to TRBJ2-3; 14 nucleotides match TRBD2. The trim removed 5 bases at V and 5 bases at J, leaving 12 bases unmatched. This CDR3 spans 18 amino acids. Germline assignment: CDR1 MDHEN and CDR2 SYDVKM. In DNA form, the CDR3 reads TGTGCCAGCAGTCTTCCGGGACTAGCGGGAGCGCAGATAGATACGCAGTATTTT. This codes for CASSLPGLAGAQIDTQYF.

In this sample, this clonotype turned up many times. J is TRBJ2-3 and V is TRBV6-1; D is uncertain. The V and J ends lost 5 bases and 0 bases respectively, with 9 bases between them. This CDR3 region has 14 residues. Germline V CDR1 and CDR2: MNHNS, SASEGT. CDR3 residues: CASSFLRSTDTQYF. The CDR3 DNA reads as TGTGCCAGCAGTTTTCTGAGGAGCACAGATACGCAGTATTTT.

This clonotype has more than one count but fewer than ten. The chain links TRBV19 to TRBJ1-2; unclear D gene. This CDR3 contains 12 residues. V was clipped by 7 bases and J by 8 bases, with 14 bases between them. Germline CDR1 LNHDA, CDR2 SQIVND (reference sequence). CDR3 nucleotides: TGTGCCAGTACCCCGGACCTGTTGGGCTACACCTTC. Residues: CASTPDLLGYTF.

This chain uses TRBV7-2 with TRBJ1-4, with TRBD1 matching over 8 bases. Trimming took 6 bases from V and 2 from J; bases not matched to a gene: 5. CDR1 is SGHTA and CDR2 is FQGNSA in the germline V gene. CDR3 size: 15 residues. CDR3 protein: CASSLQGATNEKLFF. Written as DNA, the CDR3 is TGTGCCAGCAGTCTGCAGGGGGCGACTAATGAAAAACTGTTTTTT.

The table lists this clonotype with a few counts. The chain is built from TRBV20-1 and TRBJ2-7; D is unresolved. This CDR3 is built from 12 residues. From germline, CDR1 is DFQATT and CDR2 SNEGSKA (reference sequence). V was trimmed by 6 bases and J by 0 bases, leaving 9 bases between them. The CDR3 nucleotides are TGCAGTGCCCTCGAGAGCTCCTACGAGCAGTACTTC. Protein: CSALESSYEQYF.

Of note for this clonotype: Its ends do not fully match the called genes, so a read error is possible. The chain combines TRBV6-2 or TRBV6-3 with TRBJ1-3; no clear D. Per germline, CDR1 MNHEY and CDR2 SVGEGT. The CDR3 totals 13 residues. The CDR3 sequence is CASSYFSGNTICF. CDR3 sequence (DNA): TGTGCCAGCAGTTACTTTTCTGGAAACACCATATGTTTT.

In its sample, this clonotype was seen a few times. This sequence joins TRBV6-2 or TRBV6-3 and TRBJ2-2, with D hard to call. The V end was cut by 7 bases, the J end by 6 bases, with 15 bases between. Per germline, CDR1 MNHEY and CDR2 SVGEGT. This CDR3 spans 14 amino acids. CDR3 sequence reads: CASTNLQIPGELFF. The DNA for the CDR3 is TGTGCCAGCACTAACCTTCAGATTCCCGGGGAGCTGTTTTTT.

In its sample, this clonotype was seen a few times. The J gene is TRBJ2-1, the V gene TRBV7-9; maybe TRBD2 (5 bases). V was pared by 2 bases and J by 6 bases, with 8 bases between. Germline lookup yields CDR1 SEHNR and CDR2 FQNEAQ (reference sequence). The CDR3 sequence is 13 residues long. CDR3: CASSLLASNEQFF. In nucleotides, the CDR3 is TGTGCCAGCAGCTTACTAGCATCCAATGAGCAGTTCTTC.